This entry features one T cell receptor beta chain sequence. Its matching antigen is unknown. This sample was taken from a study of cytomegalovirus exposure and HLA in healthy donors. Notes on the study in general: Follow-up analysis seemed to connect common viral pathogens with several of the most significant clusters identified. Earlier analysis looked at TCR beta V segments, and most were productive about 87% or about 30% of the time. Available immune exposure information was restricted to CMV serostatus only.

V was clipped by 3 bases and J by 3 bases, with 17 bases between them. CDR1 SGHNT and CDR2 YYREEE come from the germline V gene (reference sequence). The CDR3 runs 16 residues. Amplification used 60 Vbeta primers and 13 Jbeta primers. Some clones are missing from TCRdb's copy, which holds only in-frame ones; the method was immunoSEQ multiplex PCR. The sample shows about 160,000 clones, roughly 82% of them seen only once. Regarding donors, all were healthy bone marrow donors. The sequenced sample was PBMCs. The receptor was derived from a man in his fifties or sixties in good health and CMV-seropositive. The chain couples TRBV5-4 to TRBJ2-3; possible D gene TRBD1, 5 bases. In nucleotides, the CDR3 is TGTGCCAGCAGCTCAGTGGGGCAGGGAAGAACAGATACGCAGTATTTT. This codes for CASSSVGQGRTDTQYF.